These 10 T cell receptor beta chains were all obtained from the same sample, sequenced in a study of blood T cells in healthy people across ages. Next came a second PCR, run for roughly 6 to 11 cycles, which used a sample-barcoded 5' primer along with a J-beta primer mix. TCRdb used MiXCR to reprocess the 5' RACE reads, holding one entry per CDR3 protein. Found here are around 990,000 distinct CDR3 sequences, roughly two fifths of them singletons; the top ten hold 13%. Sequenced: blood. These receptors originate from a man aged 18 to 35 in good health.

This clonotype was found a few times. The gene calls are TRBV6-2 or TRBV6-3 and TRBJ1-1; a possible D gene is TRBD1 (6 bases). This CDR3 contains 16 residues. Looked up from germline, CDR1 is MNHEY and CDR2 is SVGEGT. The germline V and J ends were trimmed by 0 bases and 4 bases, with 15 bases remaining between them. The CDR3 coding sequence is TGTGCCAGCAGTTACTCTTCTCTCCAGGGGACCACTGAAGCTTTCTTT. Protein product: CASSYSSLQGTTEAFF.

The gene calls are TRBV4-1 and TRBJ2-7; D not certain. This CDR3 has 13 residues. Germline CDR1 and CDR2: MGHRA and YSYEKL. Trimming removed 0 bases from V and 4 bases from J, with 7 bases in between. The CDR3 DNA reads TGCGCCAGCAGCCAAGATGTCGGTTACGAGCAGTACTTC. As protein: CASSQDVGYEQYF.

The DNA for the CDR3 is TGTGCCAGCAGCTTTAAATGGGGACTCGATTCTCAATTTAGCACAGATACGCAGTATTTT. Its translation is CASSFKWGLDSQFSTDTQYF. The chain employs TRBV7-2 and TRBJ2-3; weak D call: TRBD2 (6 bases). Germline V gives CDR1 SGHTA, CDR2 FQGNSA. Trimming removed 3 bases at V and 0 bases at J, with 25 bases between. The CDR3 has 20 amino acids.

The rearrangement uses TRBV7-2 and TRBJ2-7, with D possibly TRBD2 on 6 matching bases. Germline assignment: CDR1 SGHTA and CDR2 FQGNSA. V was cut by 0 bases and J by 0 bases, with 12 bases left in between. The CDR3 has 16 residues. This CDR3 reads CASSLALGGSSYEQYF. CDR3 nucleotide sequence: TGTGCCAGCAGCTTAGCGCTTGGGGGGAGCTCCTACGAGCAGTACTTC.

The chain has TRBV27 and TRBJ2-7, with 7 positions matching TRBD1. The ends lost 3 bases at V and 3 bases at J; junction bases unmatched: 8. The V gene's germline CDR1 is MNHEY and CDR2 SMNVEV (reference sequence). The CDR3 totals 15 residues. CDR3 sequence (DNA): TGTGCCAGCAGTTTTAGCCCGGGACAGAGCTACGAGCAGTACTTC. Translating gives CASSFSPGQSYEQYF.

The table lists this clonotype with a few counts. The V and J genes are TRBV5-1 and TRBJ2-3, with D perhaps TRBD2 (7 bases). The ends were cut back, 0 bases at V and 2 bases at J, with 16 bases in the middle. Per the germline V gene, CDR1 is SGHRS and CDR2 is YFSETQ. The CDR3 extends over 17 amino acids. Written as DNA, the CDR3 is TGCGCCAGCAGCTTGGATTTGGCGGGGGCCGACACAGATACGCAGTATTTT. Protein product: CASSLDLAGADTDTQYF. Together with reference TRBV5-1 and TRBJ2-3, the CDR3 gives the full variable domain: KAGVTQTPRYLIKTRGQQVTLSCSPISGHRSVSWYQQTPGQGLQFLFEYFSETQRNKGNFPGRFSGRQFSNSRSEMNVSTLELGDSALYLCASSLDLAGADTDTQYFGPGTRLTVL.

This clonotype was counted only a few times. This chain connects TRBV7-2 to TRBJ1-5, with 7 bases aligning to TRBD1. The trim removed 5 bases at V and 1 base at J, leaving 5 bases unmatched. Germline V gene sequence: CDR1 SGHTA, CDR2 FQGNSA. This CDR3 comprises 15 residues. The CDR3 sequence: CASSPRQGSNQPQHF. The CDR3 DNA follows: TGTGCCAGCAGCCCTCGACAGGGAAGCAATCAGCCCCAGCATTTT. The complete variable domain, with remaining parts taken from reference TRBV7-2 and TRBJ1-5, reads GAGVSQSPSNKVTEKGKDVELRCDPISGHTALYWYRQSLGQGLEFLIYFQGNSAPDKSGLPSDRFSAERTGGSVSTLTIQRTQQEDSAVYLCASSPRQGSNQPQHFGDGTRLSIL.

This clonotype was found a few times. This chain connects TRBV14 to TRBJ2-1; D not certain. This CDR3 contains 13 residues. Per germline, CDR1 SGHDN and CDR2 FVKESK. Trimming shortened V by 1 base and J by 7 bases, and 8 bases separated the two germline ends. This CDR3 is CASSQGYNNEQFF. CDR3 nucleotides: TGTGCCAGCAGCCAAGGGTATAATAATGAGCAGTTCTTC.

The V call is TRBV28, the J call TRBJ2-3; 8 bases fit TRBD1. Trimming at V came to 3 bases and at J to 0 bases, leaving 8 bases not matched to a gene. Germline CDR1 reads MDHEN; CDR2 reads SYDVKM. The CDR3 spans 17 residues. In DNA form, the CDR3 reads TGTGCCAGCAGTTTCCTTAGGGACAGGAGAAGCACAGATACGCAGTATTTT. It is translated as CASSFLRDRRSTDTQYF.

The V gene is TRBV9, the J gene TRBJ1-1; 7 nucleotides align to TRBD1. The germline CDR1 and CDR2 sequences are SGDLS and YYNGEE. Germline trimming cut 4 bases from V and 5 bases from J; bases unmatched to any gene: 11. CDR3 size: 15 residues. CDR3: CASSPRTGVVTEAFF. The DNA of the CDR3 is TGTGCCAGCAGCCCCCGTACAGGGGTTGTGACTGAAGCTTTCTTT.